This TCR beta chain is from a study of control samples from healthy donors and cancer patients. The protocol was immunoSEQ multiplex PCR, while the TCRdb copy is restricted to in-frame clones and leaves out a portion. The sample consists of tens of thousands of clones, approximately 87% of them appearing once. In this sample, this clone turned up once. Other nucleotide sequences from this sample produce the same CDR3. V was cut by 3 bases and J by 7 bases, with 7 bases left in between. The CDR3 sequence is 13 residues long. Looked up from germline, CDR1 is SGHAT and CDR2 is FQNNGV. The receptor comes from a man in his fifties or sixties in good health. Material: blood. V usage is TRBV11-2 and J usage is TRBJ1-6, with D unclear. This CDR3 reads CASSLDRNSPLHF. CDR3 nucleotides: TGTGCCAGCAGCTTGGATAGGAATTCACCCCTCCACTTT. Complete variable domain (other parts from reference TRBV11-2 and TRBJ1-6): EAGVAQSPRYKIIEKRQSVAFWCNPISGHATLYWYQQILGQGPKLLIQFQNNGVVDDSQLPKDRFSAERLKGVDSTLKIQPAKLEDSAVYLCASSLDRNSPLHFGNGTRLTVT.